This passage covers 10 T cell receptor delta chains from one sample sequenced in a study of gamma-delta T cells after stem cell transplantation. TCRdb redid the clone calls on the RT-PCR reads with CATT. The sample has around 1,700 delta-chain clones; about 4.5% are singletons. Sequenced sample: gamma-delta T cells. All receptors come from a human donor. It is not recorded whose cells these are; they may come from a transplant donor.

In its sample, this clone ranks as medium-sized (0.01 to 0.1%). The chain is built from TRDV2 and TRDJ1; 13 positions match TRDD3. CDR1 is GEAIGNYY and CDR2 is EKD in the germline V gene. The CDR3 has 17 residues. V was pared by 1 base and J by 6 bases, with 10 bases of the junction left unmatched. In DNA, the CDR3 is TGTGCCTGTGACACACTGGGGGATACGGGATTGGCGAATAAACTCATCTTT. It yields the protein CACDTLGDTGLANKLIF.

In its sample, this clone is medium-sized. Additional DNA sequences in this sample encode the identical CDR3. V usage is TRDV2 and J usage is TRDJ1, with 9 bases fitting TRDD3. The CDR3 extends over 18 amino acids. After removal of 0 bases from V and 4 bases from J, the junction contained 14 bases not matched to a gene. Germline V gene data show CDR1 as GEAIGNYY and CDR2 as EKD. CDR3 coding DNA: TGTGCCTGTGACACCCTCGGAGGGGAGACTGGGGGAGACGATAAACTCATCTTT. Its protein product is CACDTLGGETGGDDKLIF.

This clone has a handful of counts. A single base is all that separates this from a far larger clone, so a read error is likely. Additional DNA sequences in this sample encode the identical CDR3. The J gene is TRDJ1, the V gene TRDV2, with D possibly being TRDD3 (6 bases). Looked up from germline, CDR1 is GEAIGNYY and CDR2 is EKD. This CDR3 has 16 amino acids. Written as DNA, the CDR3 is TGTGCCTGCGACACCGTGGGGGCCAAAGCTACCGATAAACTCATCTTT. Translation: CACDTVGAKATDKLIF.

Note on this clone: One base away lies a much larger clone, so this may be a sequencing read error. This chain joins TRDV1 and TRDJ1; 8 bases line up with TRDD3. Germline V gene lookup returns CDR1 TSWWSYY and CDR2 QGS. The CDR3 contains 15 residues. V gave up 0 bases and J gave up 13 bases; unmatched junction bases: 13. The CDR3 DNA is TGTGCTCTTGGGGAACTACCCCTACTGGGGGGTCGACCCATCTTT. Residues: CALGELPLLGGRPIF.

There are a few counts of this clone. A far larger clone differs by one base, so this is likely a read error. At the DNA level, this CDR3 is encoded by other sequences in the same sample as well. This chain connects TRDV2 to TRDJ1; 12 bases match TRDD3. V was pared by 1 base and J by 0 bases, with 5 bases of the junction left unmatched. This CDR3 contains 17 residues. CDR1 is GEAIGNYY and CDR2 is EKD in the germline V gene. CDR3 amino acids: CACDTLLGDTYTDKLIF. CDR3 coding DNA: TGTGCCTGTGACACACTACTGGGGGATACCTACACCGATAAACTCATCTTT.

By proportion, this clone is medium-sized. The rearrangement links TRDV2 to TRDJ1; the match to TRDD3 covers 9 bases. The CDR3 sequence is 15 residues long. Germline V lookup: CDR1 GEAIGNYY, CDR2 EKD. Trimming took 3 bases from V and 0 from J; bases not matched to a gene: 4. The CDR3 coding sequence is TGTGCCTGTGACCTGTGGGGGATAGACACCGATAAACTCATCTTT. Protein sequence: CACDLWGIDTDKLIF.

Sample share makes this clone medium-sized. The V gene is TRDV2, the J gene TRDJ1, with TRDD3 matching 10 bases. The length of the CDR3 is 16 residues. Trimming removed 2 bases from V and 14 bases from J; junction bases left unmatched: 19. Germline CDR1 is GEAIGNYY and CDR2 is EKD. CDR3 loop: CACDSLGGDTRGFLIF. The CDR3 region has the DNA TGTGCCTGTGACAGCCTTGGGGGGGATACGCGCGGGTTTTTGATCTTT.

On this clone: This may arise from a read error, as a much more abundant clone is one base away. Other nucleotide sequences from this sample produce the same CDR3. The rearrangement joins TRDV2 to TRDJ1; TRDD3 aligns across 11 bases. Germline V gives CDR1 GEAIGNYY, CDR2 EKD. This CDR3 contains 19 residues. The chain's CDR3 is CACDTLSLGDKEETDKLIF. For the CDR3, the DNA is TGTGCCTGTGACACCCTTTCACTGGGGGATAAAGAGGAAACCGACAAACTCATCTTT.

This clone has a handful of counts. A much larger clone lies a single base off, so this may be a read error. The rearrangement joins TRDV2 to TRDJ1; 7 nucleotides align to TRDD3. This CDR3 comprises 17 residues. Germline V CDR1 and CDR2: GEAIGNYY, EKD. Trimming at V came to 3 bases and at J to 3 bases, leaving 15 bases not matched to a gene. The CDR3 loop is CACDEVAGGQYADKLIF. The CDR3 coding sequence is TGTGCCTGTGACGAGGTGGCTGGGGGCCAGTACGCCGATAAACTCATCTTT.

Only a few counts were recorded for this clone. CDR3 loop: CACDTPGGSSLSSWDTRQMFF. The CDR3 DNA follows: TGTGCCTGTGACACCCCTGGGGGATCTTCCCTAAGCTCCTGGGACACCCGACAGATGTTTTTC. V and J are TRDV2 and TRDJ3, with 9 bases aligning to TRDD3. Per the germline V gene, CDR1 is GEAIGNYY and CDR2 is EKD. Trimming removed 0 bases from V and 0 bases from J; junction bases left unmatched: 11. CDR3 length equals 21 residues.